This TCR beta chain was retrieved from a study of T-cell reconstitution after alpha-beta-depleted transplantation in children. Trimming removed 4 bases at V and 3 bases at J, with 19 bases between. The CDR3 runs to 17 residues. CDR1 is KGHDR, CDR2 SFDVKD, per germline. TCRbeta library construction was performed incorporating unique molecular identifiers. A single record per CDR3 protein comes from TCRdb applying MiXCR to the PCR reads. There are hundreds of thousands of distinct CDR3 sequences in the sample; roughly 15% occur only once, and approximately 1% lies in the top ten. The TCR originated in a human donor who donated a stem cell graft to a child with acute myeloid leukemia. Here the sequenced sample was PBMCs from the stem cell graft donor, taken from the stem cell graft. The chain joins TRBV24-1 to TRBJ2-3; D is unclear. The CDR3 sequence: CATSDPGLATVTDTQYF. The DNA of the CDR3 is TGTGCCACCAGTGACCCCGGGTTAGCAACCGTTACAGATACGCAGTATTTT.